These 25 T cell receptor beta chains were sequenced from one sample in a study of CD4 T cell repertoires in COVID-19. Produced via immunoSEQ multiplex PCR; TCRdb's table is partial and in-frame only. Here the sample spans some 500 clones, roughly 24% being singletons. The antigens these receptors bind are not known. Specimen: memory CD4+ T cells, cultured in vitro, collected after recovery from COVID-19. These receptors were collected from a human donor who had COVID-19.

In DNA form, the CDR3 reads TGTGCAAGTCGCAGCAACTGGACTCCACACAAAGTCGGCCAACGTCCTGACTTC. Residues: CASRSNWTPHKVGQRPDF. The rearrangement uses TRBV12-2 and TRBJ2-6; no check of the table's D call, TRBD2, against the DNA was made. TRBV12-2 is designated a pseudogene. The CDR3 loop spans 18 amino acids.

The chain carries TRBV28 and TRBJ1-2, with 7 bases lining up with TRBD1. Unmatched junction bases numbered 8, after V lost 6 bases and J lost 4 bases. This CDR3 has 14 amino acids. Germline V CDR1 and CDR2: MDHEN, SYDVKM. In DNA form, the CDR3 reads TGTGCCAGCAGACCATCGACAGGGTTCTATGGCTACACCTTC. Translation: CASRPSTGFYGYTF.

This clone turned up a few times. The chain has TRBV20-1 and TRBJ1-2; D is unresolved. There are 12 residues in the CDR3. Germline assignment: CDR1 DFQATT and CDR2 SNEGSKA (reference sequence). Trimming pared 3 bases from V and 7 bases from J, leaving 12 bases between. CDR3 loop: CSASGRAGGYTF. The CDR3 DNA sequence: TGCAGTGCTAGTGGGAGGGCAGGTGGCTACACCTTC.

The chain combines TRBV3-1 (or the pseudogene TRBV3-2) with TRBJ2-3; 8 nucleotides match TRBD2. The germline V gene encodes CDR1 LGHDT and CDR2 YNNKEL (reference sequence). V was clipped by 2 bases and J by 5 bases; unmatched bases: 6. This CDR3 is 15 amino acids long. As DNA, the CDR3 is TGTGCCAGCAGCCAATACAGCGGGGGTATAGATACGCAGTATTTT. Protein sequence: CASSQYSGGIDTQYF.

Turning to this clone: One junction end disagrees with the germline gene, perhaps due to a read error. The chain has TRBV4-2 and TRBJ2-2, with 10 nucleotides matching TRBD1. CDR3 length equals 17 residues. Germline CDR1 and CDR2: LGHNA and YNFKEQ. The CDR3, as DNA: TGTGCCAGCAGTCAAGGGAGACAGGGGGCCAACACCGGGGAGCTGTTTTTT. It specifies CASSQGRQGANTGELFF.

The rearrangement uses TRBV9 and TRBJ2-3; 10 bases line up with TRBD2. The V segment lost 0 bases and the J segment 2 bases; nucleotides outside the gene matches: 9. This CDR3 comprises 18 residues. Germline V gives CDR1 SGDLS, CDR2 YYNGEE. DNA of the CDR3: TGTGCCAGCAGCGTAGGGCTAGCGGGAGTGGGCTACACAGATACGCAGTATTTT. This gives the protein CASSVGLAGVGYTDTQYF.

V is TRBV3-1 (or the pseudogene TRBV3-2) and J is TRBJ2-4; no definite D call. This CDR3 region has 17 residues. Germline-derived CDR1 and CDR2 are LGHDT and YNNKEL (reference sequence). The V gene lost 5 bases and the J gene lost 4 bases, with 21 bases spanning the gap. The CDR3 nucleotides are TGTGCCAGCAGCATTGAAGCTCCCTTGCAAAGAAAAAACATTCAGTACTTC. Protein: CASSIEAPLQRKNIQYF.

Within the sample, this clone is hyperexpanded. This chain links TRBV11-3 with TRBJ2-4; TRBD2 is a possible D gene (6 bases). The CDR3 consists of 13 residues. Germline CDR1 SGHNT, CDR2 YENEEA. V was pared by 5 bases and J by 9 bases, with 14 bases between. In DNA form, the CDR3 reads TGTGCCAGCAGCCAACTGTCCGGGGGCATTCAGTACTTC. It is translated as CASSQLSGGIQYF.

In this sample, this clone turned up once. V usage is TRBV4-2 and J usage is TRBJ2-3; the D call may be TRBD1 or TRBD2 (6 bases each). Trimming shortened V by 3 bases and J by 1 base, and 14 bases separated the two germline ends. From germline, CDR1 is LGHNA and CDR2 YNFKEQ. The CDR3 has 16 residues. In DNA, the CDR3 is TGTGCCAGCAGCCACGACGAGGGGGGCGGCACAGATACGCAGTATTTT. This codes for CASSHDEGGGTDTQYF.

This clone was counted only a few times. V gene TRBV24-1 combines with J gene TRBJ2-5; D is tentatively TRBD1 or TRBD2 (5 bases each). Germline V gene sequence: CDR1 KGHDR, CDR2 SFDVKD. V was pared by 2 bases and J by 4 bases, with 10 bases between. The length of the CDR3 is 14 residues. The CDR3 protein is CATSDWGSGETQYF. The CDR3 DNA reads as TGTGCCACCAGTGATTGGGGGTCGGGAGAGACCCAGTACTTC.

This sequence joins TRBV6-4 and TRBJ2-3, with 15 bases matching TRBD2. This CDR3 has 16 amino acids. The germline V gene has CDR1 MRHNA and CDR2 SNTAGT. The V gene end was trimmed by 6 bases and the J gene end by 3 bases; junction bases not matched to a gene: 4. The CDR3 nucleotides are TGTGCCAGCAGCGGACTAGCGGGGGGGCCTACAGATACGCAGTATTTT. Its translation: CASSGLAGGPTDTQYF.

The chain joins TRBV7-8 to TRBJ2-3; a weak D match, TRBD1 (5 bases). The CDR3 consists of 14 residues. V was trimmed by 5 bases and J by 2 bases, leaving 11 bases between them. Germline CDR1 reads SGHVS; CDR2 reads FQNEAQ. The chain's CDR3 is CASSKRQTTDTQYF. In DNA, the CDR3 is TGTGCCAGCAGCAAACGACAGACCACAGATACGCAGTATTTT. The variable domain in full, completed from reference TRBV7-8 and TRBJ2-3, reads GAGVSQSPRYKVAKRGQDVALRCDPISGHVSLFWYQQALGQGPEFLTYFQNEAQLDKSGLPSDRFFAERPEGSVSTLKIQRTQQEDSAVYLCASSKRQTTDTQYFGPGTRLTVL.

This clone was counted only a few times. The chain joins TRBV2 to TRBJ1-2, with D perhaps TRBD1 (6 bases). The ends were cut back, 6 bases at V and 6 bases at J, with 14 bases in the middle. The length of the CDR3 is 13 residues. In germline, CDR1 is SNHLY, CDR2 FYNNEI. CDR3 DNA: TGTGCCAGCAGACCCCTGGACAGCCATGGCTACACCTTC. It is translated as CASRPLDSHGYTF.

This clone was recorded a few times. The V call is TRBV6-4, the J call TRBJ1-2, with D maybe TRBD1 (6 bases). This CDR3 has 13 residues. Trimming took off 5 bases at V and 2 bases at J, with 9 bases between the two ends. CDR1 and CDR2 (germline): MRHNA, SNTAGT. CDR3: CASSRGANYGYTF. CDR3 sequence (DNA): TGTGCCAGCAGTAGGGGGGCAAACTATGGCTACACCTTC.

By its share, this clone is medium-sized. This chain joins TRBV19 and TRBJ1-2, with 7 bases matching TRBD1. In germline, CDR1 is LNHDA, CDR2 SQIVND (reference sequence). With 9 bases clipped from V and 2 bases from J, the junction kept 6 bases outside the gene matches. The CDR3 is made up of 13 amino acids. The DNA of the CDR3 is TGTGCCAGCCAAGGGACAGCGAACTATGGCTACACCTTC. This encodes CASQGTANYGYTF.

By proportion, this clone is medium-sized. The rearrangement links TRBV13 to TRBJ2-1; 12 nucleotides agree with TRBD2. The V and J ends lost 5 bases and 4 bases, in that order; junction bases with no gene match: 9. This CDR3 has 17 residues. The germline gives CDR1 PRHDT, CDR2 FYEKMQ (reference sequence). The CDR3 sequence: CASSPRLAGALYNEQFF. Written as DNA, the CDR3 is TGTGCCAGCAGCCCCCGACTAGCGGGAGCGCTTTACAATGAGCAGTTCTTC.

Relative to its sample, this clone is medium-sized. The V gene is TRBV5-4, the J gene TRBJ2-5; 7 positions agree with TRBD1. The CDR3 loop spans 14 amino acids. Looked up from germline, CDR1 is SGHNT and CDR2 is YYREEE (reference sequence). Trimming took 4 bases from V and 3 from J; bases not matched to a gene: 6. The CDR3: CASSLQGTKETQYF. DNA for the CDR3: TGTGCCAGCAGCCTACAGGGGACAAAAGAGACCCAGTACTTC.

Only a few counts were recorded for this clone. J is TRBJ2-1 and V is TRBV30; maybe TRBD1 (5 bases). This CDR3 has 14 residues. Germline V gene lookup returns CDR1 GTSNPN and CDR2 SVGIG (reference sequence). V was shortened by 3 bases and J by 9 bases, with 18 bases between the two germline ends. The CDR3 DNA reads TGTGCCTGGAGCCCTGAGGTAAGGGGTGCTGAGCAGTTCTTC. As protein: CAWSPEVRGAEQFF. The full variable domain, rest sourced from reference TRBV30 and TRBJ2-1, is SQTIHQWPATLVQPVGSPLSLECTVEGTSNPNLYWYRQAAGRGLQLLFYSVGIGQISSEVPQNLSASRPQDRQFILSSKKLLLSDSGFYLCAWSPEVRGAEQFFGPGTRLTVL.

By its share, this clone is medium-sized. An end of the junction differs from the germline gene, which may be a read error. This chain connects TRBV13 to TRBJ1-1; 7 bases match TRBD1. The CDR3 runs 14 residues. The germline CDR1 and CDR2 sequences are PRHDT and FYEKMQ (reference sequence). CDR3 coding DNA: TGTGCCAGCACCTTAAGGGGGCGAGACACTGAAGCTTTCTTT. Its protein product is CASTLRGRDTEAFF.

The chain is built from TRBV3-1 (or the pseudogene TRBV3-2) and TRBJ2-7; no firm D call. The CDR3 covers 15 residues. V gave up 3 bases and J gave up 5 bases, with 17 bases separating them. The V gene's germline CDR1 is LGHDT and CDR2 YNNKEL (reference sequence). CDR3 residues: CASSQYCFVLDEQYF. The CDR3 bases are TGTGCCAGCAGCCAGTATTGTTTCGTGTTAGACGAGCAGTACTTC.

The chain couples TRBV29-1 to TRBJ1-2; tentative D call: TRBD1 (5 bases). Germline V lookup: CDR1 SQVTM, CDR2 ANQGSEA. This CDR3 comprises 16 residues. The CDR3, as DNA: TGCAGGAACCCTGTTTGGGGACCCCTCGGCTACTATGGCTACACCTTC. This codes for CRNPVWGPLGYYGYTF.

By proportion, this clone is medium-sized (0.01 to 0.1%). The gene calls are TRBV5-1 and TRBJ2-1, with 13 bases matching TRBD2. The trim removed 7 bases at V and 0 bases at J, leaving 4 bases unmatched. From germline, CDR1 is SGHRS and CDR2 YFSETQ. The CDR3 contains 16 residues. DNA of the CDR3: TGCGCCAGCCGACTAGCGGGGGGAAGCTCCTACAATGAGCAGTTCTTC. Translated, it gives CASRLAGGSSYNEQFF.

This clone was observed a handful of times. The chain couples TRBV7-2 to TRBJ2-1, with TRBD1 identical over 8 bases. V gave up 5 bases and J gave up 7 bases; unmatched junction bases: 10. Germline CDR1 is SGHTA and CDR2 is FQGNSA. The length of the CDR3 is 15 residues. The DNA for the CDR3 is TGTGCCAGCAGCCTCTCGACAGGGGTCAGGAATGAGCAGTTCTTC. Translated, it gives CASSLSTGVRNEQFF.

The chain carries TRBV5-1 and TRBJ2-3, with TRBD2 matching 11 bases. The CDR3 loop spans 16 amino acids. V gave up 4 bases and J gave up 6 bases; unmatched junction bases: 10. Germline CDR1 is SGHRS and CDR2 is YFSETQ. The CDR3 DNA sequence: TGCGCCAGCAGCCCGAGACTAGCGGGGCAATTGGATACGCAGTATTTT. Encoded protein: CASSPRLAGQLDTQYF.

This chain joins TRBV19 and TRBJ2-7; 15 nucleotides match TRBD2. The ends lost 3 bases at V and 4 bases at J; junction bases unmatched: 10. Germline assignment: CDR1 LNHDA and CDR2 SQIVND (reference sequence). This CDR3 spans 18 amino acids. CDR3: CASSMGTSGGSTTYEQYF. The CDR3, as DNA: TGTGCCAGTAGTATGGGGACTAGCGGGGGGTCGACGACGTACGAGCAGTACTTC.